This TCR beta chain was sequenced in a study of blood T cell repertoires in COVID-19. Study-level information: Spain, Italy and the United States supplied samples that represented acute and convalescent COVID-19. T cells, B-cell-depleted T cells, or PBMCs supplied cDNA or gDNA.

Assay: immunoSEQ multiplex PCR; the TCRdb copy retains only in-frame clones and omits some. The sample contains 300,000 or so clones, roughly 90% of which appear only once. CDR1 and CDR2 from the germline V gene are SEHNR and FQNEAQ (reference sequence). The CDR3 contains 15 residues. V dropped 3 bases and J dropped 1; count of bases not matched to a gene: 3. V usage is TRBV7-9 and J usage is TRBJ2-1; 7 nucleotides align to TRBD2. Source material: peripheral blood. The receptor was isolated from a man in his late teens or twenties who had recovered from COVID-19. CDR3 residues: CASSFGTISYNEQFF. Written as DNA, the CDR3 is TGTGCCAGCAGCTTCGGGACTATTTCCTACAATGAGCAGTTCTTC.